Listed below are T cell receptor beta chains from one sample, sequenced in a study of cytomegalovirus exposure and HLA in healthy donors. Some clones are missing from TCRdb's copy, which holds only in-frame ones; the method was immunoSEQ multiplex PCR. Of fewer than 250,000 clones in the sample, almost 80% were seen once. Input material: PBMCs. All receptors come from a male donor in good health and CMV-seronegative. The CDR3 runs from the conserved cysteine through the conserved F or W. The order of the fields is CDR3 protein, CDR3 DNA, D gene, V gene, J gene, clone size. The D gene is left open where the match is weak. Some rows mark clone size as missing; the rest say once, few, many or name a class of expanded clone.

cdr3_aa: CASSFLTGGEQYF
cdr3_nt: TGTGCCAGCAGCTTTCTGACAGGGGGCGAGCAGTACTTC
d_call: TRBD1
v_call: TRBV5-4
j_call: TRBJ2-7
clone_size: NA

cdr3_aa: CASSSGQGISGANVLTF
cdr3_nt: TGTGCCAGCAGCTCCGGTCAGGGCATCTCTGGGGCCAACGTCCTGACTTTC
d_call: NA
v_call: TRBV11-1
j_call: TRBJ2-6
clone_size: NA

cdr3_aa: CASSRPSSYEQYF
cdr3_nt: TGTGCCAGCTCCCGCCCCAGCTCCTACGAGCAGTACTTC
d_call: NA
v_call: TRBV7-9
j_call: TRBJ2-7
clone_size: NA

cdr3_aa: CASSVAGIGEEAFF
cdr3_nt: TGTGCCAGCAGCGTAGCAGGGATTGGAGAGGAAGCTTTCTTT
d_call: NA
v_call: TRBV9
j_call: TRBJ1-1
clone_size: NA

cdr3_aa: CASSPDSRGSYEQYF
cdr3_nt: TGTGCCAGCAGCCCTGACAGCAGGGGCTCCTACGAGCAGTACTTC
d_call: NA
v_call: TRBV5-4
j_call: TRBJ2-7
clone_size: NA

cdr3_aa: CASSLDGGSETQYF
cdr3_nt: TGTGCCAGCAGCCTAGACGGGGGGTCAGAGACCCAGTACTTC
d_call: TRBD2
v_call: TRBV6-4
j_call: TRBJ2-5
clone_size: NA

cdr3_aa: CSTRTSEDYEQYF
cdr3_nt: TGCAGCACAAGGACTAGCGAAGACTACGAGCAGTACTTC
d_call: TRBD2
v_call: TRBV29-1
j_call: TRBJ2-7
clone_size: NA

cdr3_aa: CASSLRQVTYEQYF
cdr3_nt: TGTGCCAGCAGCTTACGACAGGTGACCTACGAGCAGTACTTC
d_call: NA
v_call: TRBV7-2
j_call: TRBJ2-7
clone_size: NA

cdr3_aa: CASSYNGAWELFF
cdr3_nt: TGTGCCAGCAGTTACAATGGGGCCTGGGAGCTGTTTTTT
d_call: NA
v_call: TRBV6-6
j_call: TRBJ2-2
clone_size: NA

cdr3_aa: CASSLAGSAEAFF
cdr3_nt: TGTGCCAGCAGTTTGGCCGGGAGCGCTGAAGCTTTCTTT
d_call: NA
v_call: TRBV28
j_call: TRBJ1-1
clone_size: NA

cdr3_aa: CASSLLADTQYF
cdr3_nt: TGTGCCAGCAGCTTACTAGCAGATACGCAGTATTTT
d_call: NA
v_call: TRBV7-6
j_call: TRBJ2-3
clone_size: once

cdr3_aa: CASRDRVRETQYF
cdr3_nt: TGTGCCAGCAGAGACAGGGTGCGGGAGACCCAGTACTTC
d_call: TRBD1
v_call: TRBV14
j_call: TRBJ2-5
clone_size: NA

cdr3_aa: CASSRDRTYGYTF
cdr3_nt: TGTGCCAGCAGCCGCGACAGGACCTATGGCTACACCTTC
d_call: NA
v_call: TRBV7-2
j_call: TRBJ1-2
clone_size: few

cdr3_aa: CASSPRTGISPGLYEQYF
cdr3_nt: TGCGCCAGCAGCCCTAGGACAGGGATATCACCCGGACTCTACGAGCAGTACTTC
d_call: TRBD1
v_call: TRBV5-1
j_call: TRBJ2-7
clone_size: few

cdr3_aa: CSVGRDYGYTF
cdr3_nt: TGCAGCGTTGGAAGAGATTATGGCTACACCTTC
d_call: NA
v_call: TRBV29-1
j_call: TRBJ1-2
clone_size: NA

cdr3_aa: CASSIDETTGGYTEAFF
cdr3_nt: TGTGCCAGTAGTATAGACGAAACGACAGGGGGGTACACTGAAGCTTTCTTT
d_call: TRBD1
v_call: TRBV19
j_call: TRBJ1-1
clone_size: NA

cdr3_aa: CASSFDASGEYNEQFF
cdr3_nt: TGCGCCAGCAGCTTCGACGCTAGCGGTGAATACAATGAGCAGTTCTTC
d_call: TRBD2
v_call: TRBV5-1
j_call: TRBJ2-1
clone_size: few

cdr3_aa: CASSLSTDTQYF
cdr3_nt: TGTGCCAGCAGCCTTAGCACAGATACGCAGTATTTT
d_call: NA
v_call: TRBV7-2
j_call: TRBJ2-3
clone_size: few

cdr3_aa: CASSIGQAYEQYF
cdr3_nt: TGCGCCAGCAGCATCGGACAGGCCTACGAGCAGTACTTC
d_call: TRBD1
v_call: TRBV5-1
j_call: TRBJ2-7
clone_size: NA

cdr3_aa: CASSGDRGFGSPLHF
cdr3_nt: TGCGCCAGCAGTGGTGACAGGGGGTTCGGTTCACCCCTCCACTTT
d_call: TRBD1
v_call: TRBV10-1
j_call: TRBJ1-6
clone_size: NA

cdr3_aa: CASSSRDRGLETQYF
cdr3_nt: TGTGCCAGCAGCTCCCGGGACAGGGGGCTGGAGACCCAGTACTTC
d_call: TRBD1
v_call: TRBV5-4
j_call: TRBJ2-5
clone_size: NA

cdr3_aa: CASSPASGGMGDTQYF
cdr3_nt: TGTGCCAGCAGCCCGGCTAGCGGGGGGATGGGAGATACGCAGTATTTT
d_call: TRBD2
v_call: TRBV14
j_call: TRBJ2-3
clone_size: NA

cdr3_aa: CASSKGHPYEQYF
cdr3_nt: TGTGCCAGCAGCAAAGGACATCCCTACGAGCAGTACTTC
d_call: NA
v_call: TRBV9
j_call: TRBJ2-7
clone_size: once

cdr3_aa: CASSLLPYEQYF
cdr3_nt: TGTGCCAGCAGTTTGCTACCCTACGAGCAGTACTTC
d_call: NA
v_call: TRBV7-9
j_call: TRBJ2-7
clone_size: NA

cdr3_aa: CASSPGQENIQYF
cdr3_nt: TGTGCCAGCAGCCCGGGACAGGAGAACATTCAGTACTTC
d_call: TRBD1
v_call: TRBV6-5
j_call: TRBJ2-4
clone_size: NA

cdr3_aa: CASTRTSGMDYEQYF
cdr3_nt: TGCGCCAGCACCCGGACTAGCGGGATGGATTACGAGCAGTACTTC
d_call: TRBD2
v_call: TRBV5-1
j_call: TRBJ2-7
clone_size: once

cdr3_aa: CASSQDRGLNTEAFF
cdr3_nt: TGCGCCAGCAGCCAAGATAGGGGTTTGAACACTGAAGCTTTCTTT
d_call: NA
v_call: TRBV4-3
j_call: TRBJ1-1
clone_size: NA

cdr3_aa: CASSPPFRDRDPDTQYF
cdr3_nt: TGTGCCAGCAGCCCACCTTTCCGGGACAGGGACCCCGATACGCAGTATTTT
d_call: TRBD1
v_call: TRBV7-9
j_call: TRBJ2-3
clone_size: few

cdr3_aa: CASSTDSVDTQYF
cdr3_nt: TGTGCCAGCAGTACGGACAGTGTAGATACGCAGTATTTT
d_call: NA
v_call: TRBV27
j_call: TRBJ2-3
clone_size: NA

cdr3_aa: CASSRLNEQFF
cdr3_nt: TGTGCCAGCAGCCGTCTCAATGAGCAGTTCTTC
d_call: NA
v_call: TRBV7-2
j_call: TRBJ2-1
clone_size: NA

cdr3_aa: CASINDRNTEAFF
cdr3_nt: TGTGCCAGCATTAATGACAGGAACACTGAAGCTTTCTTT
d_call: NA
v_call: TRBV2
j_call: TRBJ1-1
clone_size: NA

cdr3_aa: CASSELGLAGLTDTQYF
cdr3_nt: TGTGCCAGCAGTGAACTCGGACTAGCGGGGCTCACAGATACGCAGTATTTT
d_call: TRBD2
v_call: TRBV25-1
j_call: TRBJ2-3
clone_size: NA

cdr3_aa: CASSLVLVWTAVEAFF
cdr3_nt: TGTGCCAGCAGCTTAGTATTGGTTTGGACAGCCGTCGAAGCTTTCTTT
d_call: NA
v_call: TRBV7-2
j_call: TRBJ1-1
clone_size: few

cdr3_aa: CASSVGLMGTSGVNNEQFF
cdr3_nt: TGTGCCAGCAGCGTAGGATTAATGGGTACTAGCGGGGTAAACAATGAGCAGTTCTTC
d_call: TRBD2
v_call: TRBV9
j_call: TRBJ2-1
clone_size: NA

cdr3_aa: CASSLAVREWTDTQYF
cdr3_nt: TGTGCCAGCAGCTTGGCGGTGCGGGAATGGACAGATACGCAGTATTTT
d_call: NA
v_call: TRBV5-6
j_call: TRBJ2-3
clone_size: NA

cdr3_aa: CSSSSGYNEQFF
cdr3_nt: TGTTCCAGCAGCTCAGGGTACAATGAGCAGTTCTTC
d_call: NA
v_call: TRBV7-9
j_call: TRBJ2-1
clone_size: NA

cdr3_aa: CASRETGYEQYF
cdr3_nt: TGTGCCAGCAGGGAGACAGGCTACGAGCAGTACTTC
d_call: NA
v_call: TRBV28
j_call: TRBJ2-7
clone_size: NA

cdr3_aa: CASSEYGFSYEQYF
cdr3_nt: TGTGCCAGCAGTGAATACGGGTTCTCCTACGAGCAGTACTTC
d_call: NA
v_call: TRBV25-1
j_call: TRBJ2-7
clone_size: NA

cdr3_aa: CASSLLQGQGYYGYTF
cdr3_nt: TGTGCCAGCAGTTTACTCCAGGGACAGGGGTACTATGGCTACACCTTC
d_call: TRBD1
v_call: TRBV28
j_call: TRBJ1-2
clone_size: few

cdr3_aa: CASSENRGLEQFF
cdr3_nt: TGTGCCAGCAGTGAAAATCGAGGACTCGAGCAGTTCTTC
d_call: NA
v_call: TRBV2
j_call: TRBJ2-1
clone_size: NA

cdr3_aa: CSVVTSGSYEQYF
cdr3_nt: TGCAGCGTTGTTACTAGCGGCTCCTACGAGCAGTACTTC
d_call: TRBD2
v_call: TRBV29-1
j_call: TRBJ2-7
clone_size: NA

cdr3_aa: CASSLTGASGTYEQYF
cdr3_nt: TGTGCCAGCAGTTTAACAGGGGCTAGCGGGACCTACGAGCAGTACTTC
d_call: TRBD2
v_call: TRBV6-5
j_call: TRBJ2-7
clone_size: NA

cdr3_aa: CASSLLAGGPETQYF
cdr3_nt: TGTGCCAGCAGCTTACTAGCGGGGGGGCCGGAGACCCAGTACTTC
d_call: TRBD2
v_call: TRBV5-6
j_call: TRBJ2-5
clone_size: NA

cdr3_aa: CASSPGTRDEQYF
cdr3_nt: TGCGCCAGCAGCCCCGGGACTAGAGACGAGCAGTACTTC
d_call: TRBD2
v_call: TRBV5-1
j_call: TRBJ2-7
clone_size: NA

cdr3_aa: CASSAGLSIDEQYF
cdr3_nt: TGTGCCAGTAGTGCCGGACTTTCTATCGACGAGCAGTACTTC
d_call: NA
v_call: TRBV19
j_call: TRBJ2-7
clone_size: NA